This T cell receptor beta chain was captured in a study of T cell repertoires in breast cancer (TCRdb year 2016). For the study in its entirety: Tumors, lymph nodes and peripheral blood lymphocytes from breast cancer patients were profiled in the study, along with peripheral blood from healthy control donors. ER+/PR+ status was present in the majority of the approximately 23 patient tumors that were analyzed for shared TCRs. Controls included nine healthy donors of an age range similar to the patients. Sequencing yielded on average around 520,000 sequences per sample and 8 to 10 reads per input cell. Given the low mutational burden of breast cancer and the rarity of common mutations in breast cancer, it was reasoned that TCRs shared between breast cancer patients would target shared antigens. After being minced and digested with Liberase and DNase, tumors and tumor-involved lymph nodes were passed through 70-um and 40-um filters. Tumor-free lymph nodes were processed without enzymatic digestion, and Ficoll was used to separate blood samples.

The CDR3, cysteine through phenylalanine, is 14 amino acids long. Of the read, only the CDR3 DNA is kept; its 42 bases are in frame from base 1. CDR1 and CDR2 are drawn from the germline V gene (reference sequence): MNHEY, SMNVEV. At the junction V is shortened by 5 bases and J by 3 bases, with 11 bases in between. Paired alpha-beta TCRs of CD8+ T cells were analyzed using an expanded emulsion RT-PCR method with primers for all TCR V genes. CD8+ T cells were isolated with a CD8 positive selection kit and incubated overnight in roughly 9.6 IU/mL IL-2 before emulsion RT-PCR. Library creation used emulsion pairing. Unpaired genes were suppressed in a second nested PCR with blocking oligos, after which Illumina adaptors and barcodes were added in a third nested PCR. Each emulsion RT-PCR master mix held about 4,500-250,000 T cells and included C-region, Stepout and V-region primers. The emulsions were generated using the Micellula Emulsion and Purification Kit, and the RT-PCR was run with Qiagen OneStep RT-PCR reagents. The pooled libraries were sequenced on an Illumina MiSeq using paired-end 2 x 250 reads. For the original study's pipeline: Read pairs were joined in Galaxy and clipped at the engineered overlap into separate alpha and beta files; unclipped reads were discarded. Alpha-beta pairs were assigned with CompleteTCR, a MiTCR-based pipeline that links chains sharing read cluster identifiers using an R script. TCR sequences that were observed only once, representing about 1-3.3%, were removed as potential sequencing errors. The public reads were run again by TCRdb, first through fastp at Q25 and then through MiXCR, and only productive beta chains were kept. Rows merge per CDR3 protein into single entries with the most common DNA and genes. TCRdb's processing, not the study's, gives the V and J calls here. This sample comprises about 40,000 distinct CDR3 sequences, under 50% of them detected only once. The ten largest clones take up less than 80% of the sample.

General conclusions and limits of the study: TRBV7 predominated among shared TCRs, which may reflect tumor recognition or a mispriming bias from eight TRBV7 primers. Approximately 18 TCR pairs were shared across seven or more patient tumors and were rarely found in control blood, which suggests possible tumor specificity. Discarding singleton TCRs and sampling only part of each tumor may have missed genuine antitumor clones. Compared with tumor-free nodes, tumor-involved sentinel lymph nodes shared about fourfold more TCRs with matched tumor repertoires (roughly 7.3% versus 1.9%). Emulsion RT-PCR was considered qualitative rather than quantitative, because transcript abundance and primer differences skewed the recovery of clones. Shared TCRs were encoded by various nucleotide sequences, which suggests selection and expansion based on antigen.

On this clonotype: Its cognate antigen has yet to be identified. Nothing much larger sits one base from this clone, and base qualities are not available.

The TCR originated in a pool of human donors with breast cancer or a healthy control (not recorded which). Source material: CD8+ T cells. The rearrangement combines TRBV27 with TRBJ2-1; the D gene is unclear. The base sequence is TGTGCCAGCAGTACCCTAGGCGGCTACAATGAGCAGTTCTTC. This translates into CASSTLGGYNEQFF.